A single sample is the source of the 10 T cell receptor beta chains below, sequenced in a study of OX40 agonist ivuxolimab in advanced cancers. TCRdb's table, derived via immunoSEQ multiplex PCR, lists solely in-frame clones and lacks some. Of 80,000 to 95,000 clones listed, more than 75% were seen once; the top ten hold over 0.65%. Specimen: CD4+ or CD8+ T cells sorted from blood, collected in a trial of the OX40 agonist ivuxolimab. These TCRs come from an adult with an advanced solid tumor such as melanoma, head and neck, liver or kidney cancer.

CDR3 nucleotide sequence: TGCGCCAGCAGCATTACGGGAATAACTAATGAAAAACTGTTTTTT. Encoded protein: CASSITGITNEKLFF. V and J are TRBV5-1 and TRBJ1-4; unclear D gene. Germline values: CDR1 SGHRS, CDR2 YFSETQ. V was trimmed by 4 bases and J by 1 base, leaving 11 bases between them. CDR3 length: 15 amino acids. The variable domain in full, with the rest retrieved from reference TRBV5-1 and TRBJ1-4, is KAGVTQTPRYLIKTRGQQVTLSCSPISGHRSVSWYQQTPGQGLQFLFEYFSETQRNKGNFPGRFSGRQFSNSRSEMNVSTLELGDSALYLCASSITGITNEKLFFGSGTQLSVL.

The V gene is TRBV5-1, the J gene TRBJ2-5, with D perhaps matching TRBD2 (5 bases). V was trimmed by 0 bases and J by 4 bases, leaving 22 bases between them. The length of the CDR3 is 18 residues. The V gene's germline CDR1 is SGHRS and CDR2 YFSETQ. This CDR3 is CASSLARNNEEARETQYF. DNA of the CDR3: TGCGCCAGCAGCTTGGCCCGAAATAATGAGGAGGCGCGAGAGACCCAGTACTTC.

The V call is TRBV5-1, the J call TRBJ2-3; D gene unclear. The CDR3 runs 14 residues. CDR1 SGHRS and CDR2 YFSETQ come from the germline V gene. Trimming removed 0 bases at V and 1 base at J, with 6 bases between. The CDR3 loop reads CASSLALGTDTQYF. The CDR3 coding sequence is TGCGCCAGCAGCTTGGCCCTCGGCACAGATACGCAGTATTTT.

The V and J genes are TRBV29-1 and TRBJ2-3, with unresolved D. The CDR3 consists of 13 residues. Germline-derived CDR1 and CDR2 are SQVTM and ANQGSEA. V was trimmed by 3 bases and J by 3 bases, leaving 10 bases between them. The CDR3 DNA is TGCAGCGTTGAGCCGCCCGTGACAGATACGCAGTATTTT. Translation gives CSVEPPVTDTQYF.

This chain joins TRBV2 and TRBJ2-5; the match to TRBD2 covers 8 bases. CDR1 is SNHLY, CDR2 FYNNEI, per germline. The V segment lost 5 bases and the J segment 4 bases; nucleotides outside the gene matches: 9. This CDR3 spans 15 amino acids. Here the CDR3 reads CASSISSGGSETQYF. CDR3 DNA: TGTGCCAGCAGTATTTCCAGCGGGGGATCAGAGACCCAGTACTTC.

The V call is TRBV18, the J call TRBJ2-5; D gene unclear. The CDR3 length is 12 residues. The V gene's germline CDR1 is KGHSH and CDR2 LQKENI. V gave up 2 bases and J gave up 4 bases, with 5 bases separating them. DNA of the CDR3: TGTGCCAGCTCACCAACGGGAGAGACCCAGTACTTC. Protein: CASSPTGETQYF.

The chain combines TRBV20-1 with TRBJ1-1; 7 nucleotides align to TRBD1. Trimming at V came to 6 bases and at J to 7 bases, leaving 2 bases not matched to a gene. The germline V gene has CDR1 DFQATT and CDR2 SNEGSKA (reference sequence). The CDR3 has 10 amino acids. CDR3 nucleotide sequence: TGCAGTGCCCAGGGGGTTGAAGCTTTCTTT. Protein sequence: CSAQGVEAFF.

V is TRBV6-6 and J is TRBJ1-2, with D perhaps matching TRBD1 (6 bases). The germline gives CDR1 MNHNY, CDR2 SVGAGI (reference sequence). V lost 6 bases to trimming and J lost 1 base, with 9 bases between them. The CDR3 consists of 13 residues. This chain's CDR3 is CASSPGVNYGYTF. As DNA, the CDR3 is TGTGCCAGCAGCCCAGGGGTTAACTATGGCTACACCTTC.

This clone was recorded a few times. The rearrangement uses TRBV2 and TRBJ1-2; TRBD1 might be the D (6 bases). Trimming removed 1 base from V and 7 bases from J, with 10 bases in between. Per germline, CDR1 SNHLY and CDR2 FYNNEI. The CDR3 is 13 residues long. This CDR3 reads CASSEVGGFGYTF. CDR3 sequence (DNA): TGTGCCAGCAGTGAAGTCGGGGGCTTTGGCTACACCTTC.

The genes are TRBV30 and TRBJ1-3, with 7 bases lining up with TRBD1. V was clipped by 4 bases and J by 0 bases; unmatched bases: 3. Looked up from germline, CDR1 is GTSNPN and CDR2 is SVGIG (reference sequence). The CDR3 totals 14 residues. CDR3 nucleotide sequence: TGTGCCTGGACACCAGGGGGCTCTGGAAACACCATATATTTT. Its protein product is CAWTPGGSGNTIYF.